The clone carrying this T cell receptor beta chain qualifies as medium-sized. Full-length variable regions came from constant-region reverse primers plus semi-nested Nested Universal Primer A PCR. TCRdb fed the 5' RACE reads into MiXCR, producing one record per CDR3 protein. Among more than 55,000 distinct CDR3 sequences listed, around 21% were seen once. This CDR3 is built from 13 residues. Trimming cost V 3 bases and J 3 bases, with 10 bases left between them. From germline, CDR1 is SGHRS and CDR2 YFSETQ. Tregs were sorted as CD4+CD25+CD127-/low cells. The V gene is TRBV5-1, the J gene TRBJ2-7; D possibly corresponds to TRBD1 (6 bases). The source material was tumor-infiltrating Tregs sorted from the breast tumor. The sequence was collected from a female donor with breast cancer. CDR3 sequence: CASSSGAIYEQYF. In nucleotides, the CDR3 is TGCGCCAGCAGCTCAGGGGCGATCTACGAGCAGTACTTC.